This entry lists 3 T cell receptor beta chains sequenced from one sample in a study. MiXCR, run by TCRdb on the 5' RACE reads, gives a single entry per CDR3 protein. The table lists 7,500 to 8,500 distinct CDR3 sequences, about 50% of them singletons, with less than 5% in the top ten. The specimen was memory CD4+ T cells sorted from a lymph node. Subset of the sample: memory CD4+ T cells, CD4+CD45RO+CD25-. The origin of the receptors is a female donor with breast cancer.

The rearrangement links TRBV18 to TRBJ1-4; no firm D call. Germline CDR1 KGHSH, CDR2 LQKENI. The CDR3 runs 12 residues. Trimming left V 1 base short and J 8 bases short, with 5 bases between. CDR3 coding DNA: TGTGCCAGCTCACCACGCGACGAAAAACTGTTTTTT. This codes for CASSPRDEKLFF. Variable domain in full (rest from reference TRBV18 and TRBJ1-4): NAGVMQNPRHLVRRRGQEARLRCSPMKGHSHVYWYRQLPEEGLKFMVYLQKENIIDESGMPKERFSAEFPKEGPSILRIQQVVRGDSAAYFCASSPRDEKLFFGSGTQLSVL.

V usage is TRBV7-9 and J usage is TRBJ2-7, with 8 nucleotides matching TRBD1. This CDR3 has 14 residues. Germline lookup yields CDR1 SEHNR and CDR2 FQNEAQ (reference sequence). After removal of 3 bases from V and 4 bases from J, the junction contained 5 bases not matched to a gene. CDR3 protein: CASSFSTGGYEQYV. DNA of the CDR3: TGTGCCAGCAGCTTCTCCACAGGGGGATACGAGCAGTACGTC.

This chain joins TRBV7-9 and TRBJ1-2; D gene unclear. Germline CDR1 and CDR2: SEHNR and FQNEAQ (reference sequence). The CDR3 is 12 amino acids. Trimming cost V 4 bases and J 3 bases, with 6 bases left between them. CDR3 in amino acids: CASSSSYYGYTF. CDR3 nucleotides: TGTGCCAGCAGCTCCTCATACTATGGCTACACCTTC. Based on the CDR3 plus reference TRBV7-9 and TRBJ1-2, the full variable domain is DTGVSQNPRHKITKRGQNVTFRCDPISEHNRLYWYRQTLGQGPEFLTYFQNEAQLEKSRLLSDRFSAERPKGSFSTLEIQRTEQGDSAMYLCASSSSYYGYTFGSGTRLTVV.